The TCR beta chain described here comes from a study of intratumoral heterogeneity in liver cancer. Some background on the complete study: Across the full approximately 13-patient cohort, most patients were male and a median age of roughly 69 years was recorded. RNA-seq, DNA sequencing, TCR-seq and SNP array data from multiple regions of hepatocellular carcinoma specimens were combined in the study to investigate intratumor heterogeneity. Of the roughly 73 multiregional samples collected from 15 or so HCC patients in the overall cohort, 50 to 55 were tumoral regions and roughly 20 were adjacent nontumoral regions. What the study reported, not specific to this receptor: Within each sequenced patient, no significant difference in overall T cell clonality was found between tumor regions. In every sequenced patient, tumor region b showed significantly fewer unique T-cell clonal expansions than tumor region a. According to the report, TCR sequencing confirmed the RNA-seq-based estimates of regional differences in tumor-infiltrating lymphocyte burden. A relatively low patient number and under-sampled tumor-infiltrating lymphocyte representation were acknowledged by the authors as limitations.

Samples labelled H came from distinct, geographically separated regions of the hepatocellular carcinoma nodule. Every patient had early-stage hepatocellular carcinoma and went to surgical resection without receiving any prior therapy. Sampled areas lacked macroscopic evidence of necrosis or hemorrhage. Multiple regions from a couple of patients were subjected to TCR sequencing (ImmunoSeq). Each frozen resection tissue sample was taken at least 1 cm away from every other sample. Genomic DNA was extracted from bulk tissue using the DNeasy blood and tissue kit. Taken from cysteine to phenylalanine, the CDR3 has 16 residues. CDR3 DNA is the only sequence kept; it has 48 bases, read in frame from the first base. Using the immunoSEQ assay, the TCR beta chain CDR3 regions were sequenced from genomic DNA. Rearranged VDJ segments were amplified with primers annealing to V and J segments. Processing in the source paper ran as follows. Clonality and richness metrics were computed with the ImmunoSeq Analyzer software. To find clones with differing abundance between regions, Fisher's exact test was applied together with a beta-binomial method for extra stringency. Here the immuneACCESS table is served through TCRdb, limited to in-frame sequences with V and J called. Missing clones are a known gap in these copies; in checked studies unresolved V genes cover under half, and the rest lacks a known reason. V, J and clone size reflect that table, while D and trimming were determined from the DNA. Within this sample are about 6,200 clones, with 71% of them counted one time only. Of the sample, about 39% is held by the ten largest clones.

This clone occurred once. Which antigen it targets is not known. One base away there is no much larger clone; base qualities are not given. Specimen: tumor tissue, collected before any cancer treatment. The receptor was isolated from a woman in her sixties or seventies with hepatocellular carcinoma. Recombination connected TRBV5-2 to TRBJ1-2. TRBV5-2 is flagged as a pseudogene. The CDR3: CASNGKGEYERPGYTF. DNA sequence: TGTGCCAGCAACGGAAAAGGAGAGTACGAAAGACCTGGCTACACCTTC.